The clone carrying this T cell receptor beta chain came up a few times. The protocol was immunoSEQ multiplex PCR, while the TCRdb copy is restricted to in-frame clones and leaves out a portion. This table has about 110,000 clones, around 89% appearing once. These data belong to a study of control samples from healthy donors and cancer patients. V was pared by 6 bases and J by 5 bases, with 5 bases of the junction left unmatched. The CDR3 extends over 13 amino acids. Germline V CDR1 and CDR2: ENHRY, SYGVKD. The receptor's source is a woman aged 50 to 60 in good health. The rearrangement links TRBV10-3 to TRBJ2-3; 7 bases are shared with TRBD2. The sequenced sample was blood. The CDR3: CAIRGGVQDTQYF. The DNA for the CDR3 is TGTGCCATCAGGGGAGGGGTTCAAGATACGCAGTATTTT.